This TCR beta chain comes out of a study of T cells in Graves' hyperthyroidism and ophthalmopathy. Findings and limits, study-wide: Most thyroid-expanded clonotypes above 0.001 were also found in blood.

Duration under 3 months, a NOSPECS grade of at least 4, and a Clinical Activity Score of at least 3 characterized the ophthalmopathy patients. Exclusion criteria comprised uncontrolled infection, other autoimmune disease, pregnancy or lactation. Orbital computed tomography, thyroid ultrasound, serum thyroxine and TRAb, and clinical symptoms together informed the diagnoses. Germline CDR1 reads LGHDT; CDR2 reads YNNKEL (reference sequence). There are 14 residues in the CDR3. Trimming shortened V by 1 base and J by 4 bases, and 9 bases separated the two germline ends. TCR beta CDR3 region amplification was performed from RNA transcripts. RT-PCR in the first round (using the HTBI primer set) targeted the TCR CDR3. One entry per CDR3 protein results from TCRdb running MiXCR on the multiplex PCR reads. The sample shows approximately 350,000 distinct CDR3 sequences, about 16% of them seen only once. This clonotype was counted only a few times. The antigen remains unidentified.

The V and J genes are TRBV3-1 and TRBJ2-3; D is unclear. Sample: blood. The source is a woman between 55 and 75 years old with Graves' ophthalmopathy. CDR3 DNA: TGTGCCAGCAGCCAAGCTAGGGCCCCAGATACGCAGTATTTT. As protein: CASSQARAPDTQYF.